Listed below are T cell receptor beta chains from one sample, sequenced in a study of blood T cell repertoires in COVID-19. Generated by immunoSEQ multiplex PCR, the TCRdb table keeps only in-frame clones and is missing some. The table includes about 300,000 clones, over 75% detected once. Input material: PBMCs or T cells enriched from blood (not recorded which). The receptors derive from a man aged 25-40 years who had recovered from COVID-19. Both conserved end residues are part of each CDR3. Each record gives: D gene, V gene, clone size, J gene, CDR3 protein, CDR3 DNA. The D gene is left open where the match is weak. Size values are once, few and many counts, or a class for expanded clones, and some rows have none.

TRBD1	TRBV5-4	-	TRBJ2-5	CASSPSQGAETQYF	TGTGCCAGCAGCCCTTCCCAGGGGGCAGAGACCCAGTACTTC
TRBD2	TRBV27	once	TRBJ2-7	CASSTGEPLAGSYYEQYF	TGTGCCAGCAGTACAGGGGAGCCACTAGCGGGGTCATACTACGAGCAGTACTTC
-	TRBV24-1	-	TRBJ1-2	CATSDLRSGYTF	TGTGCCACCAGTGATTTGAGGAGTGGCTACACCTTC
-	TRBV24-1	-	TRBJ2-3	CATSDPWPPDTQYF	TGTGCCACCAGTGACCCTTGGCCTCCCGATACGCAGTATTTT
-	TRBV7-9	-	TRBJ1-4	CASSLGQGNEKLFF	TGTGCCAGCAGCTTAGGGCAGGGGAATGAAAAACTGTTTTTT
-	TRBV19	few	TRBJ1-2	CASSIEPGRRNYGYTF	TGTGCCAGTAGTATAGAGCCAGGCAGGCGAAACTATGGCTACACCTTC
TRBD1	TRBV12-5	-	TRBJ2-6	CASAFGTGAGANVLTF	TGTGCTAGTGCCTTTGGGACAGGGGCCGGGGCCAACGTCCTGACTTTC
-	TRBV23-1	-	TRBJ1-2	CASSQSRRRPNYGYTF	TGCGCCAGCAGTCAATCTCGGCGGCGGCCCAACTATGGCTACACCTTC
TRBD2	TRBV30	-	TRBJ2-3	CAWSGKTSDYTDTQYF	TGTGCCTGGAGCGGTAAGACTAGCGACTACACAGATACGCAGTATTTT
-	TRBV4-1	-	TRBJ1-4	CASSVDRNNEKLFF	TGCGCCAGCAGTGTCGACAGAAACAATGAAAAACTGTTTTTT
-	TRBV7-8	-	TRBJ2-7	CASSSLMGGLTYEQYF	TGTGCCAGCAGCTCCCTAATGGGGGGGCTGACCTACGAGCAGTACTTC
-	TRBV11-2	once	TRBJ1-5	CASSPEAGQPQHF	TGTGCCAGCAGCCCGGAGGCCGGTCAGCCCCAGCATTTT